The 15 T cell receptor beta chains below all came from one sample that was sequenced in a study of beta chain features in type 1 diabetes. Of the isolated RNA, all was reverse transcribed, and so the sequenced material was expressed TCRB transcripts. Clones were read by immunoSEQ multiplex PCR, and TCRdb kept only the in-frame ones, dropping some. Of 350,000 to 450,000 clones detected, more than 11% appear once; the ten largest clones hold approximately 0.035%. Specimen: naive CD4+ T cells from blood. These receptor sequences come from a man under 40 in good health.

This chain uses TRBV9 with TRBJ2-1; 14 positions agree with TRBD2. This CDR3 is built from 16 residues. Germline V CDR1 and CDR2: SGDLS, YYNGEE. Trimming at V came to 3 bases and at J to 6 bases, leaving 5 bases not matched to a gene. The CDR3 loop reads CASSAHGTSGSNEQFF. The DNA of the CDR3 is TGTGCCAGCAGCGCCCATGGGACTAGCGGGAGCAATGAGCAGTTCTTC.

In this sample, this clone turned up a few times. In DNA form, the CDR3 reads TGTGCCAGCAGCCCAATGACAGGGGGAGGTGATACGCAGTATTTT. Its protein is CASSPMTGGGDTQYF. The chain couples TRBV7-3 to TRBJ2-3; 9 bases map to TRBD1. The V gene's germline CDR1 is SGHTA and CDR2 FQGTGA. Trimming at V came to 5 bases and at J to 6 bases, leaving 9 bases not matched to a gene. The CDR3 is 15 residues long.

J is TRBJ2-3 and V is TRBV4-3; maybe TRBD2 (5 bases). Per the germline V gene, CDR1 is LGHNA and CDR2 is YSLEER. Trimming left V 0 bases short and J 0 bases short, with 13 bases between. The CDR3 extends over 17 amino acids. The CDR3 DNA follows: TGCGCCAGCAGCCAAGATGTTTCTAGCCGAAGCACAGATACGCAGTATTTT. Its protein product is CASSQDVSSRSTDTQYF.

The V call is TRBV2, the J call TRBJ2-7; no firm D call. CDR3 length: 13 amino acids. Germline CDR1 is SNHLY and CDR2 is FYNNEI. Trimming pared 0 bases from V and 6 bases from J, leaving 9 bases between. DNA of the CDR3: TGTGCCAGCAGTGAAGCGCGGCAATCCGAGCAGTACGTC. Its protein product is CASSEARQSEQYV.

A few counts support this clone. The chain carries TRBV27 and TRBJ1-5, with 9 bases fitting TRBD1. V lost 5 bases to trimming and J lost 5 bases; unmatched junction nucleotides: 10. The length of the CDR3 is 16 residues. Looked up from germline, CDR1 is MNHEY and CDR2 is SMNVEV (reference sequence). The CDR3 is CASSPGTGRLDQPQHF. CDR3 DNA: TGTGCCAGCAGTCCAGGGACAGGGAGGTTGGATCAGCCCCAGCATTTT.

This clone was counted a few times. The chain joins TRBV5-4 to TRBJ2-1; 14 bases map to TRBD2. Trimming at V came to 5 bases and at J to 6 bases, leaving 10 bases not matched to a gene. From germline, CDR1 is SGHNT and CDR2 YYREEE (reference sequence). There are 17 residues in the CDR3. The CDR3 DNA is TGTGCCAGCAGTTCGGGGACTAGCGGGAGAGTAGGCAATGAGCAGTTCTTC. This encodes CASSSGTSGRVGNEQFF.

V gene TRBV25-1 combines with J gene TRBJ2-7; TRBD1 aligns across 7 bases. Germline V lookup: CDR1 MGHDK, CDR2 SYGVNS. Trimming took 4 bases from V and 0 from J; bases not matched to a gene: 3. This CDR3 has 14 amino acids. CDR3 loop: CASSVWDSSYEQYF. As DNA, the CDR3 is TGTGCCAGCAGTGTGTGGGACAGCTCCTACGAGCAGTACTTC.

This chain joins TRBV10-3 and TRBJ2-3, with 7 bases lining up with TRBD1. CDR3 length: 13 residues. Germline lookup yields CDR1 ENHRY and CDR2 SYGVKD. V was pared by 8 bases and J by 4 bases, with 6 bases of the junction left unmatched. CDR3 DNA: TGTGCCATCGACAGGGAAGGGGCAGATACGCAGTATTTT. It encodes CAIDREGADTQYF.

This clone was recorded a few times. This chain joins TRBV18 and TRBJ2-5; D is undetermined. The CDR3 length is 14 residues. The germline V gene has CDR1 KGHSH and CDR2 LQKENI. V was shortened by 0 bases and J by 5 bases, with 10 bases between the two germline ends. CDR3: CASSPPHSTETQYF. As DNA, the CDR3 is TGTGCCAGCTCACCACCCCACAGTACCGAGACCCAGTACTTC.

The rearrangement uses TRBV19 and TRBJ2-5; the D gene is possibly TRBD2 (5 bases). Germline loops: CDR1 LNHDA, CDR2 SQIVND (reference sequence). This CDR3 has 10 residues. Trimming left V 9 bases short and J 4 bases short, with 6 bases between. The DNA for the CDR3 is TGTGCCAGGAGGGCAGAGACCCAGTACTTC. Translation gives CARRAETQYF.

This clone has ten or more counts. V and J are TRBV29-1 and TRBJ2-7, with a possible D match to TRBD2 (5 bases). CDR3 size: 11 residues. V was pared by 2 bases and J by 4 bases, with 6 bases between. Per germline, CDR1 SQVTM and CDR2 ANQGSEA. CDR3 region: CSVERGYEQYF. The CDR3 DNA follows: TGCAGCGTTGAACGGGGATACGAGCAGTACTTC.

This clone came up a few times. The genes are TRBV6-5 and TRBJ2-5; D could derive from TRBD1 or TRBD2 (5 bases each). V lost 0 bases and J 1 base, leaving 6 bases between the germline ends. The CDR3 is 14 residues long. Germline V gene sequence: CDR1 MNHEY, CDR2 SVGAGI. CDR3 amino acids: CASSYSRGQETQYF. The DNA for the CDR3 is TGTGCCAGCAGTTACTCGAGGGGCCAAGAGACCCAGTACTTC.

The chain carries TRBV5-4 and TRBJ1-2; D is ambiguous. With 2 bases removed from V and 8 bases from J, the gap between germline ends came to 10 bases. This CDR3 region has 12 residues. From germline, CDR1 is SGHNT and CDR2 YYREEE (reference sequence). The CDR3 loop reads CASSLVNQGYTF. The CDR3 DNA is TGTGCCAGCAGCTTAGTTAATCAAGGCTACACCTTC.

The chain combines TRBV5-1 with TRBJ1-2; the D gene is possibly TRBD1 (6 bases). Trimming cost V 0 bases and J 8 bases, with 20 bases left between them. The CDR3 contains 16 residues. The germline gives CDR1 SGHRS, CDR2 YFSETQ. The CDR3 coding sequence is TGCGCCAGCAGCTTGGCCCGGACAGCGCGATCCGGCGGCTACACCTTC. Translated, it gives CASSLARTARSGGYTF.

This clone has only a few counts. The chain couples TRBV7-9 to TRBJ2-3; D is perhaps TRBD2 (5 bases). Germline CDR1 is SEHNR and CDR2 is FQNEAQ (reference sequence). The ends were cut back, 5 bases at V and 8 bases at J, with 20 bases in the middle. CDR3 length: 15 amino acids. CDR3 residues: CASSPRTEVPITQYF. The CDR3 nucleotides read TGTGCCAGCAGCCCCCGGACTGAAGTCCCTATTACGCAGTATTTT.